Below are 29 T cell receptor beta chains sequenced from a single sample in a study of naive and memory T cell subsets. The beta constant-region primer was an equimolar mix of two oligonucleotides covering TRBC1 and TRBC2. The ligated cDNA underwent four PCR rounds using SP2 and nested alpha and beta constant-region primers. TCRdb used MiXCR to reprocess the UMI-ligation and nested PCR reads, holding one entry per CDR3 protein. The table has 8,500 to 10,000 distinct CDR3 sequences, roughly 5.7% seen once. The sequenced sample was CD4+ TEMRA cells from blood. Noted subset: effector memory re-expressing CD45RA, CD45RA+ CD27-. These receptors were collected from a human donor in good health.

This rearrangement joins TRBV7-2 to TRBJ1-3; unclear D gene. Trimming took 1 base from V and 6 from J, leaving 10 bases between them. Looked up from germline, CDR1 is SGHTA and CDR2 is FQGNSA. This CDR3 spans 14 amino acids. CDR3 in amino acids: CASSLDGYANTIYF. The CDR3 nucleotides are TGTGCCAGCAGCTTAGACGGATATGCAAACACCATATATTTT.

In its sample, this clonotype was seen many times. The V gene is TRBV29-1, the J gene TRBJ1-2; unclear D gene. The CDR3 has 12 amino acids. V gave up 2 bases and J gave up 8 bases, with 12 bases separating them. Germline V lookup: CDR1 SQVTM, CDR2 ANQGSEA. CDR3: CSVERRSWGYTF. CDR3 bases: TGCAGCGTTGAACGACGCTCGTGGGGCTACACCTTC.

This clonotype was observed at least ten times. The chain couples TRBV20-1 to TRBJ1-1; no clear D. V shed 3 bases and J shed 3 bases, with 8 bases lying between them. The CDR3 runs to 12 residues. Per germline, CDR1 DFQATT and CDR2 SNEGSKA (reference sequence). CDR3 amino acids: CSAREGYTEAFF. The DNA for the CDR3 is TGCAGTGCTAGGGAGGGATACACTGAAGCTTTCTTT.

V is TRBV5-5 and J is TRBJ2-1; 9 bases match TRBD2. The trim removed 3 bases at V and 9 bases at J, leaving 16 bases unmatched. The CDR3 has 17 amino acids. Germline-derived CDR1 and CDR2 are SGHKS and YYEKEE (reference sequence). The CDR3 bases are TGTGCCAGCAGCTCTTCTTTCCGACTAGCGGCTAGACTTGAGCAGTTCTTC. Protein sequence: CASSSSFRLAARLEQFF.

Only a few counts were recorded for this clonotype. The gene calls are TRBV12-3 or TRBV12-4 and TRBJ2-7; possibly TRBD2 for D (6 bases). The CDR3 loop spans 14 amino acids. V was pared by 6 bases and J by 2 bases, with 14 bases between. Here the CDR3 DNA reads TGTGCCAGCAGCCGGTCCCCGGGGGCCTACGAGCAGTACTTC. It codes for CASSRSPGAYEQYF.

This clonotype has a count of ten or more. The chain couples TRBV12-3 or TRBV12-4 to TRBJ1-6; D possibly corresponds to TRBD1 (6 bases). This CDR3 is 16 amino acids long. V was clipped by 2 bases and J by 0 bases, with 8 bases between them. CDR3 bases: TGTGCCAGCAGTTTACAGGGGAGCTCCTATAATTCACCCCTCCACTTT. This encodes CASSLQGSSYNSPLHF.

This clonotype has more than one count but fewer than ten. The chain uses TRBV12-3 or TRBV12-4 and TRBJ1-3; the D is unclear. V was clipped by 6 bases and J by 5 bases, with 11 bases between them. This CDR3 has 13 residues. The CDR3 DNA sequence: TGTGCCAGCAGCCCCACCCCCCGAAACACCATATATTTT. Encoded protein: CASSPTPRNTIYF.

In regard to this clonotype: Possible read error: a much larger clone is one base away. This chain connects TRBV5-1 to TRBJ2-3; D possibly matches TRBD1 or TRBD2 (5 bases each). The V gene lost 1 base and the J gene lost 5 bases, with 17 bases spanning the gap. CDR1 is SGHRS and CDR2 is YFSETQ in the germline V gene. CDR3 length equals 16 residues. CDR3 DNA: TGCGCCAGCAGCTTGATTGAGGGGCAATCCAAAGATACGCAGTATTTT. It codes for CASSLIEGQSKDTQYF.

There are many counts of this clonotype. The genes are TRBV5-8 and TRBJ1-2, with D unresolved. Germline assignment: CDR1 SGHTS and CDR2 YDEGEE. The ends were cut back, 0 bases at V and 4 bases at J, with 19 bases in the middle. This CDR3 has 17 residues. The CDR3 region is CASSLVLADWGSYGYTF. The CDR3 DNA follows: TGTGCCAGCAGCTTGGTGTTGGCGGATTGGGGTAGCTATGGCTACACCTTC.

This clonotype was counted at least ten times. The chain is built from TRBV7-9 and TRBJ1-1, with D uncertain. V was shortened by 2 bases and J by 4 bases, with 8 bases between the two germline ends. Per the germline V gene, CDR1 is SEHNR and CDR2 is FQNEAQ (reference sequence). CDR3 length: 13 amino acids. CDR3 protein: CASSLSALTEAFF. The CDR3 nucleotides are TGTGCCAGCAGCTTAAGTGCCCTCACTGAAGCTTTCTTT.

The sample holds many counts of this clonotype. The rearrangement links TRBV27 to TRBJ1-1; D uncertain. V was cut by 5 bases and J by 0 bases, with 7 bases left in between. The CDR3 runs to 13 residues. CDR1 is MNHEY, CDR2 SMNVEV, per germline (reference sequence). The CDR3 DNA follows: TGTGCCAGCAGTGCCTACATGAACACTGAAGCTTTCTTT. Its translation is CASSAYMNTEAFF.

The table lists this clonotype with many counts. The chain links TRBV7-9 to TRBJ2-1; D unresolved. CDR3 length equals 11 residues. Germline-derived CDR1 and CDR2 are SEHNR and FQNEAQ (reference sequence). Trimming stripped 2 bases from V and 6 bases from J, with 2 bases between. CDR3 amino acids: CASSLSNEQFF. The DNA of the CDR3 is TGTGCCAGCAGCTTAAGCAATGAGCAGTTCTTC.

As for this clonotype: A read error is possible here, since a much larger clone lies one base away. The V and J genes are TRBV2 and TRBJ2-7; maybe TRBD1 (6 bases). V was pared by 5 bases and J by 2 bases, with 16 bases between. There are 15 residues in the CDR3. Germline V lookup: CDR1 SNHLY, CDR2 FYNNEI. CDR3 coding DNA: TGTGCCAGCAGTACCCTAGACAGGAGAACCTACGAGCAGTACTTC. Translation gives CASSTLDRRTYEQYF.

This clonotype has only a few counts. The gene calls are TRBV12-3 or TRBV12-4 and TRBJ1-2, with D possibly being TRBD1 (5 bases). V lost 3 bases and J lost 4, with 12 bases in between. The length of the CDR3 is 14 residues. The DNA for the CDR3 is TGTGCCAGCAGTTTCATAGGGGAAGCCTATGGCTACACCTTC. Protein product: CASSFIGEAYGYTF.

This clonotype was seen ten or more times. The J gene is TRBJ1-2, the V gene TRBV6-1; no clear D. V lost 6 bases and J 2 bases, leaving 10 bases between the germline ends. This CDR3 has 13 residues. CDR1 and CDR2 (germline): MNHNS, SASEGT. DNA for the CDR3: TGTGCCAGCAGATCTGAACTAAACTATGGCTACACCTTC. It encodes CASRSELNYGYTF.

This clonotype was recorded a few times. This sequence joins TRBV18 and TRBJ1-3, with D perhaps TRBD1 (6 bases). Germline loops: CDR1 KGHSH, CDR2 LQKENI. V lost 5 bases and J 4 bases, leaving 15 bases between the germline ends. This CDR3 contains 15 residues. The CDR3 region is CASSTTGTKGNTIYF. The DNA of the CDR3 is TGTGCCAGCTCAACAACCGGGACAAAAGGAAACACCATATATTTT.

This clonotype was observed a handful of times. The chain employs TRBV12-3 or TRBV12-4 and TRBJ2-5; TRBD2 aligns across 10 bases. The ends lost 6 bases at V and 3 bases at J; junction bases unmatched: 7. The CDR3 consists of 15 residues. The CDR3 nucleotides read TGTGCCAGCAGAAAGCGGGGGGGCCTTGAAGAGACCCAGTACTTC. As protein: CASRKRGGLEETQYF.

This clonotype appeared a few times. The chain carries TRBV20-1 and TRBJ1-5, with TRBD1 matching 8 bases. Trimming at V came to 6 bases and at J to 2 bases, leaving 6 bases not matched to a gene. The germline V gene encodes CDR1 DFQATT and CDR2 SNEGSKA (reference sequence). There are 14 residues in the CDR3. The CDR3 sequence is CSAEDRAGNQPQHF. In nucleotides, the CDR3 is TGCAGTGCCGAGGACAGGGCGGGCAATCAGCCCCAGCATTTT.

This clonotype was observed many times. The chain recombines TRBV5-1 with TRBJ2-7; no reliable D call. V was clipped by 5 bases and J by 4 bases, with 19 bases between them. The germline V gene encodes CDR1 SGHRS and CDR2 YFSETQ. The CDR3 extends over 15 amino acids. The CDR3 loop is CASSPEWATRYEQYF. The DNA of the CDR3 is TGCGCCAGCAGTCCTGAGTGGGCGACGAGGTACGAGCAGTACTTC.

The sample holds many counts of this clonotype. The V and J genes are TRBV6-6 and TRBJ1-1; D gene unclear. Germline lookup yields CDR1 MNHNY and CDR2 SVGAGI (reference sequence). This CDR3 has 13 residues. Trimming took 4 bases from V and 0 from J, leaving 6 bases between them. The CDR3 region has the DNA TGTGCCAGCAGTTCCAGTATGAACACTGAAGCTTTCTTT. Protein product: CASSSSMNTEAFF.

This clonotype was found a few times. This chain uses TRBV19 with TRBJ2-6; 8 nucleotides line up with TRBD1. CDR1 is LNHDA, CDR2 SQIVND, per germline (reference sequence). This CDR3 comprises 20 residues. Unmatched junction bases numbered 15, after V lost 5 bases and J lost 0 bases. CDR3 in DNA: TGTGCCAGTAGTTTTTCATCTCAGGGGGCGCGCGGCTCTGGGGCCAACGTCCTGACTTTC. It specifies CASSFSSQGARGSGANVLTF.

This clonotype has more than one count but fewer than ten. The chain links TRBV7-2 to TRBJ2-7; 7 bases line up with TRBD1. The germline gives CDR1 SGHTA, CDR2 FQGNSA. The CDR3 runs 13 residues. V trimming: 6 bases; J trimming: 3 bases; junction bases outside the gene matches: 5. The CDR3: CASRDRLSYEQYF. The CDR3 DNA reads TGTGCCAGCAGGGACAGGTTAAGCTACGAGCAGTACTTC.

At least ten counts were recorded for this clonotype. CDR3 loop: CASSAQGAYEQYF. The DNA of the CDR3 is TGTGCCAGCAGCGCCCAGGGGGCCTACGAGCAGTACTTC. The chain recombines TRBV9 with TRBJ2-7; 7 positions match TRBD1. With V trimmed by 3 bases and J by 2 bases, 2 bases remained unmatched. CDR3 length: 13 residues. CDR1 and CDR2 (germline): SGDLS, YYNGEE.

At least ten counts were recorded for this clonotype. J is TRBJ2-1 and V is TRBV20-1; maybe TRBD2 (6 bases). With 6 bases removed from V and 9 bases from J, the gap between germline ends came to 33 bases. Germline CDR1 and CDR2: DFQATT and SNEGSKA (reference sequence). The CDR3 spans 18 residues. The CDR3 protein is CSARSVSGSGPVAVEQFF. The CDR3 DNA sequence: TGCAGTGCGAGGAGTGTATCGGGTAGCGGCCCCGTGGCTGTTGAGCAGTTCTTC.

This clonotype was picked up many times. The CDR3 reads CSVSKQGRYNEQFF. In nucleotides, the CDR3 is TGCAGCGTTTCCAAACAGGGTAGATACAATGAGCAGTTCTTC. The V gene is TRBV29-1, the J gene TRBJ2-1, with a weak D call TRBD1 (6 bases). Trimming shortened V by 5 bases and J by 4 bases, and 15 bases separated the two germline ends. This CDR3 region has 14 residues. CDR1 SQVTM and CDR2 ANQGSEA come from the germline V gene.

This clonotype turned up a few times. The V gene is TRBV20-1, the J gene TRBJ1-2; D uncertain. The CDR3 sequence is 12 residues long. Trimming removed 6 bases from V and 3 bases from J, with 11 bases in between. The V gene's germline CDR1 is DFQATT and CDR2 SNEGSKA (reference sequence). CDR3 in DNA: TGCAGTGCATCGTCTTACGACTATGGCTACACCTTC. Residues: CSASSYDYGYTF.

In this sample, this clonotype turned up many times. This chain joins TRBV20-1 and TRBJ1-3; D may be TRBD1 (6 bases). Germline CDR1 reads DFQATT; CDR2 reads SNEGSKA (reference sequence). V lost 6 bases to trimming and J lost 1 base, with 22 bases between them. This CDR3 has 17 residues. CDR3 bases: TGCAGTGCCAAATCACGTCCAACAGGGAAATCTGGAAACACCATATATTTT. Translation gives CSAKSRPTGKSGNTIYF.

In this sample, this clonotype turned up many times. The V and J genes are TRBV7-8 and TRBJ2-1; 10 bases agree with TRBD2. CDR3 size: 17 residues. The germline V gene encodes CDR1 SGHVS and CDR2 FQNEAQ. The V and J ends lost 1 base and 7 bases, in that order; junction bases with no gene match: 10. In DNA, the CDR3 is TGTGCCAGCAGCTTAGTACGGAGCGGGAGGGTGGGGAATGAGCAGTTCTTC. Protein sequence: CASSLVRSGRVGNEQFF.

This clonotype was observed many times. The rearrangement links TRBV7-2 to TRBJ2-2; D possibly uses TRBD1 or TRBD2 (6 bases each). Germline CDR1 SGHTA, CDR2 FQGNSA. This CDR3 contains 15 residues. V was trimmed by 0 bases and J by 9 bases, leaving 14 bases between them. The CDR3 sequence is CASSLAGQGRWELFF. In DNA, the CDR3 is TGTGCCAGCAGCTTAGCGGGGCAGGGGAGGTGGGAGCTGTTTTTT. Combining the CDR3 with reference TRBV7-2 and TRBJ2-2 gives the whole variable domain GAGVSQSPSNKVTEKGKDVELRCDPISGHTALYWYRQSLGQGLEFLIYFQGNSAPDKSGLPSDRFSAERTGGSVSTLTIQRTQQEDSAVYLCASSLAGQGRWELFFGEGSRLTVL.